These T cell receptor beta chains were read from a single sample in a study of patients and donors after allogeneic stem cell transplantation. TCRdb re-called the RT-PCR reads with MiXCR, one entry per CDR3 protein. The sample lists more than 850,000 distinct CDR3 sequences; more than 15% were seen once. The sequencing sample was made of blood, either unsorted or a sorted T cell fraction (not recorded which). These receptors came from a human donor who was either an allogeneic HSCT recipient or a stem cell or donor lymphocyte infusion donor (not recorded which). It is not recorded whose cells these are; they may come from a transplant donor. The CDR3 runs from the conserved cysteine through the conserved F or W. Fields, in order: D gene, J gene, V gene, clone size, CDR3 protein, CDR3 DNA. D genes are given only for firm matches. Clone size appears in some rows only: once, few, many, or a class for an expanded clone.

TRBD1 | TRBJ1-1 | TRBV15 | many | CATSRNTGGTEAFF | TGTGCCACCAGCAGAAACACAGGGGGCACTGAAGCTTTCTTT
TRBD1 | TRBJ1-5 | TRBV20-1 | NA | CSAMAGGWQPQHF | TGCAGTGCTATGGCAGGGGGGTGGCAGCCCCAGCATTTT
TRBD2 | TRBJ2-7 | TRBV6-2/TRBV6-3 | NA | CASSLRLAGESSYEQYF | TGTGCCAGCAGTTTGAGGCTAGCGGGTGAAAGCTCCTACGAGCAGTACTTC
NA | TRBJ2-5 | TRBV12-3/TRBV12-4 | NA | CATRSGETQYF | TGTGCCACGCGATCGGGGGAGACCCAGTACTTC
NA | TRBJ1-4 | TRBV6-1 | many | CASSPRAYNEKLFF | TGTGCCAGCAGTCCCCGGGCCTACAATGAAAAACTGTTTTTT
NA | TRBJ2-7 | TRBV29-1 | NA | CSVWGANEQYF | TGCAGCGTGTGGGGGGCGAACGAGCAGTACTTC
TRBD1 | TRBJ1-6 | TRBV5-5 | many | CASGRTGPNSPLHF | TGTGCCAGCGGACGGACAGGCCCTAATTCACCCCTCCACTTT
NA | TRBJ1-5 | TRBV5-1 | few | CASSFLPNQPQHF | TGCGCCAGCAGCTTCCTGCCCAATCAGCCCCAGCATTTT
NA | TRBJ1-1 | TRBV7-9 | NA | CASSSAPTMNTEAFF | TGTGCCAGCAGCTCCGCACCTACAATGAACACTGAAGCTTTCTTT
NA | TRBJ2-3 | TRBV20-1 | NA | CSARDLGTSTDTQYF | TGCAGTGCTAGAGATCTCGGGACTAGCACAGATACGCAGTATTTT
TRBD2 | TRBJ2-5 | TRBV6-1 | few | CASSTTSGSRETQYF | TGTGCCAGCAGTACAACTAGCGGGAGTAGGGAGACCCAGTACTTC
NA | TRBJ1-3 | TRBV2 | few | CASRERGGSGNTIYF | TGTGCCAGCAGAGAAAGGGGGGGTTCTGGAAACACCATATATTTT
NA | TRBJ1-2 | TRBV20-1 | few | CSAIQGLYGYTF | TGCAGTGCTATTCAGGGACTCTATGGCTACACCTTC
TRBD2 | TRBJ2-3 | TRBV12-3/TRBV12-4 | NA | CASKSLAGGLSTDTQYF | TGTGCCAGCAAATCACTAGCGGGGGGGCTTAGCACAGATACGCAGTATTTT
NA | TRBJ2-7 | TRBV12-3/TRBV12-4 | NA | CASSEGGNEQYF | TGTGCCAGCAGTGAGGGGGGCAACGAGCAGTACTTC
TRBD1 | TRBJ1-6 | TRBV25-1 | NA | CATNGQGEQSPLHF | TGTGCCACCAACGGACAGGGCGAGCAGTCACCCCTCCACTTT
TRBD2 | TRBJ2-3 | TRBV27 | NA | CASSVRLAGGTKDTQYF | TGTGCCAGCAGTGTCCGACTAGCGGGAGGTACAAAAGATACGCAGTATTTT